The T cell receptor (beta chain) under discussion was sequenced for a study of shared clonotypes between healthy human individuals. This clone occurred many times. The length of the CDR3 is 14 residues. Germline values: CDR1 LNHNV, CDR2 YYDKDF (reference sequence). Trimming took 3 bases from V and 2 from J, leaving 11 bases between them. Adult Caucasians living in Nashville, Tennessee made up all of the donors. The assay used deep level. Sequencing was performed with immunoSEQ multiplex PCR; in TCRdb, only in-frame clones are kept and a portion is missing. The table has some 96,000 clones, roughly half seen once.

The material sequenced was PBMCs. This TCR came from a woman between 40 and 50 years old in good health. Some clones in this sample may be carry-over from other donors' samples. The chain is built from TRBV15 and TRBJ2-7, with TRBD1 as a possible D gene (7 bases). The CDR3 loop is CATSRAGGPYEQYF. CDR3 nucleotide sequence: TGTGCCACCAGCAGGGCAGGGGGGCCCTACGAGCAGTACTTC.